These 8 T cell receptor beta chains were all obtained from the same sample, sequenced in a study of blood T cell repertoires in COVID-19 (dated by TCRdb to 2020 to 2021). The library was made by the immunoSEQ multiplex PCR assay. Drawn from immuneACCESS, this table holds only the in-frame rearrangements with V and J called that TCRdb kept. Clones are partly lost; checked studies trace under half to an unresolved V gene and leave the rest unexplained. Here the sample has roughly 120,000 clones; around 85% occur a single time. The top ten clonotypes cover about 3.3% of the sample. Sequencing was carried out using peripheral blood. The origin of the receptors is a woman of 80 years or more with COVID-19, enrolled during active disease.

The genes are TRBV28 and TRBJ1-1; TRBD1 matches at 10 bases. The ends lost 6 bases at V and 8 bases at J; junction bases unmatched: 6. This CDR3 region has 13 residues. CDR1 is MDHEN, CDR2 SYDVKM, per germline. CDR3 in amino acids: CASRTGGFYEAFF. In DNA form, the CDR3 reads TGTGCCAGCAGGACAGGGGGCTTCTACGAAGCTTTCTTT.

V usage is TRBV24-1 and J usage is TRBJ1-1; 7 bases fit TRBD1. Losses at the gene ends were 4 bases for V and 0 bases for J; bases not matched to a gene: 1. Germline CDR1 and CDR2: KGHDR and SFDVKD. The CDR3 extends over 14 amino acids. The chain's CDR3 is CATSEGQLNTEAFF. The CDR3 nucleotides read TGTGCCACCAGTGAGGGACAGTTGAACACTGAAGCTTTCTTT.

CDR3 protein: CASSLDRNTEAFF. The CDR3 region has the DNA TGTGCCAGCAGCTTAGACAGGAACACTGAAGCTTTCTTT. The chain links TRBV7-3 to TRBJ1-1, with a tentative D call TRBD1 (5 bases). Germline CDR1 and CDR2: SGHTA and FQGTGA. The CDR3 is made up of 13 amino acids. The germline V and J ends were trimmed by 2 bases and 1 base, with 5 bases remaining between them.

This clone came up a few times. The CDR3 bases are TGTGCCAGCAGTGAAGATCGGGGGAGGAGGGAGACCCAGTACTTC. Protein: CASSEDRGRRETQYF. The chain recombines TRBV6-1 with TRBJ2-5, with D possibly being TRBD2 (6 bases). Germline values: CDR1 MNHNS, CDR2 SASEGT. The CDR3 spans 15 residues. Trimming shortened V by 1 base and J by 5 bases, and 14 bases separated the two germline ends.

The genes are TRBV2 and TRBJ1-1, with TRBD1 matching 8 bases. CDR3 size: 14 residues. Germline lookup yields CDR1 SNHLY and CDR2 FYNNEI. J lost 4 bases, V lost 6 bases, and 7 bases had no gene match. The CDR3: CASSLDRVGTEAFF. The CDR3 DNA sequence: TGTGCCAGCAGCCTGGACAGGGTGGGCACTGAAGCTTTCTTT.

The rearrangement uses TRBV27 and TRBJ1-2; possible D gene TRBD1, 5 bases. This CDR3 contains 15 residues. Trimming stripped 1 base from V and 7 bases from J, with 16 bases between. Germline V gene lookup returns CDR1 MNHEY and CDR2 SMNVEV (reference sequence). DNA of the CDR3: TGTGCCAGCAGTTTATTAGGTACAGGCCCGGGTGGCTACACCTTC. Translation gives CASSLLGTGPGGYTF.

The V gene is TRBV27, the J gene TRBJ1-1; TRBD1 matches at 7 bases. The germline CDR1 and CDR2 sequences are MNHEY and SMNVEV (reference sequence). There are 13 residues in the CDR3. The trim removed 5 bases at V and 11 bases at J, leaving 11 bases unmatched. DNA of the CDR3: TGTGCCAGCAGTCCGTCGGGCAGGGGGATGGCTTTCTTT. Protein product: CASSPSGRGMAFF.

The chain links TRBV9 to TRBJ2-2, with D maybe TRBD2 (6 bases). CDR3 length: 15 residues. Looked up from germline, CDR1 is SGDLS and CDR2 is YYNGEE. V was trimmed by 0 bases and J by 2 bases, leaving 8 bases between them. In DNA, the CDR3 is TGTGCCAGCAGCGTAGGGGACTCAAACACCGGGGAGCTGTTTTTT. Encoded protein: CASSVGDSNTGELFF.